What follows describes a single T cell receptor (beta chain). Its cognate antigen has yet to be identified. Base-call qualities are not available, and no considerably larger clone is one nucleotide away. This sample is part of a study of blood T cell repertoires in COVID-19 (dated by TCRdb to about 2020). Broadly, across the study: Samples covering the acute and convalescent phases of COVID-19 were provided by collaborators in the United States, Italy and Spain. The prospective study material was composed of cDNA or gDNA derived from T cells, B-cell-depleted T cells, or PBMCs. Deeply sampled blood TCRbeta repertoires from subjects exposed to, actively infected with, or recovered from COVID-19 were included in the dataset. The repertoires were released in a freely available public database intended as a resource for research on the immune response to SARS-CoV-2. Samples were obtained from the ongoing ImmuneRACE study (first 160 participants) and from 1,200 or so subjects provided by 6 global collaborators. Nearly every sample came with metadata listing a de-identified subject ID, COVID-19 status, age in years and sex. Where available, HLA class I and class II types were taken from metadata supplied by the sample provider and were not determined by assay-based typing.

Collaborating institutions collected whole blood in K2EDTA tubes following their own protocols. For TCRbeta analysis, collaborators shipped samples in one of three forms: frozen whole blood, isolated PBMCs, or DNA extracted from either of those sample types. V ends up 3 bases short and J 3 bases short, with an unmatched junction base count of 17. Its CDR3 holds 18 amino acids, cysteine through phenylalanine. Left in the record is the CDR3 DNA by itself, 54 bases read in frame from the first base. CDR1 and CDR2 are drawn from the germline V gene (reference sequence): MNHEY, SMNVEV. The immunoSEQ Assay, a bias-controlled multiplex PCR, was used to amplify TCRbeta CDR3 regions from genomic DNA. The authors processed their data as follows. Nucleated cell counts per sample were estimated from amplification of reference gene primers within the assay. Sequence reads were collapsed and filtered to measure the absolute abundance of every unique TCRbeta CDR3 rearrangement. For each sample, productive Simpson clonality was calculated by taking the square root of Simpson's diversity index across productive rearrangements. This is the immuneACCESS table as TCRdb keeps it, with only in-frame sequences that have V and J called. A part of the clones is gone; compared with another copy, unresolved V genes explain less than half, and the rest is unexplained. V and J calls and clone size are those listed in that table; D and trimming were worked out from the DNA. A total of some 8,000 clones appear in this sample, around 85% of them only once. The ten top clones hold about 17% of the sample.

General findings and caveats noted by the study authors: Clinical and demographic metadata were provided uncurated, with the amount varying by source and participant.

Rearrangement joined TRBV27 to TRBJ2-7, with 7 middle bases fitting TRBD2. The sequence was obtained from a human donor with active COVID-19. The donor label of this sample is uncertain. The specimen sequenced was peripheral blood. The CDR3 amino acid sequence is: CASSFKAGGSFTDYEQYF. The DNA sequence is given as TGTGCCAGCAGTTTCAAGGCGGGCGGGAGTTTTACGGACTACGAGCAGTACTTC.